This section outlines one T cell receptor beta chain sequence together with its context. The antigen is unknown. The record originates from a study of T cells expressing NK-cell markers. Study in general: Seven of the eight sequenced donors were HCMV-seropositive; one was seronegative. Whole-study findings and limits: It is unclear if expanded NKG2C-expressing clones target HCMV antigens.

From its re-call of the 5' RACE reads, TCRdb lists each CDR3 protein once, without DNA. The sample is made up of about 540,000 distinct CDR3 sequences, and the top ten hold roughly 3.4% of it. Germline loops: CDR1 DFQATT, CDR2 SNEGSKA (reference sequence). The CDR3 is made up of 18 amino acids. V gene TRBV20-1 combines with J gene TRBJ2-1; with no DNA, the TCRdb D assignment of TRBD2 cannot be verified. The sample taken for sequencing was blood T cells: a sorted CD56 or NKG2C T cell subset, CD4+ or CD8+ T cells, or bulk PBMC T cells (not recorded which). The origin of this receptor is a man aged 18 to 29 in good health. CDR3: CSAIMGLAGEKGYNEQFF.